A single TCR beta chain is shown here with its context. This specimen comes from a study of blood T cell repertoires in COVID-19. Turning to the study itself: Spain, Italy and the United States supplied samples that represented acute and convalescent COVID-19.

Authors' methods: Estimation of nucleated cell counts relied on the amplification of reference gene primers. The data were produced by immunoSEQ multiplex PCR, yet TCRdb's version contains in-frame clones alone and is incomplete. Clone size and V and J calls were adopted from that table, with D and trimming inferred from the DNA. The repertoire holds 85,000 to 100,000 clones, almost 90% seen once, with approximately 2% in the top ten. The germline CDR1 and CDR2 sequences are DFQATT and SNEGSKA (reference sequence). This CDR3 region has 14 residues. The ends lost 4 bases at V and 2 bases at J; junction bases unmatched: 7. The Seattle patients joined while their infection was active and were tracked longitudinally afterward.

This receptor was obtained from a middle-aged man with COVID-19, enrolled during active disease. The chain employs TRBV20-1 and TRBJ2-7; 8 nucleotides match TRBD2. The specimen was peripheral blood. This CDR3 is CSAIDDGGAYEQYF. CDR3 nucleotide sequence: TGCAGTGCTATTGACGACGGGGGGGCCTACGAGCAGTACTTC.